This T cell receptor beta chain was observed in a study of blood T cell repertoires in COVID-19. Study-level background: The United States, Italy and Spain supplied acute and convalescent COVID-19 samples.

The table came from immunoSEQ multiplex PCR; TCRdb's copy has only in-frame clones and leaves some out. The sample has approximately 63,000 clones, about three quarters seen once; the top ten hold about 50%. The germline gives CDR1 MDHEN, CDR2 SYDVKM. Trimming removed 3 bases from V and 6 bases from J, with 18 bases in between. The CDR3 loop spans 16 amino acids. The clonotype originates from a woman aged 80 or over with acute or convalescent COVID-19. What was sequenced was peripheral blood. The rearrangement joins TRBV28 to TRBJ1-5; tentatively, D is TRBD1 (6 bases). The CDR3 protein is CASSFLGGTRGQPQHF. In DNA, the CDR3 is TGTGCCAGCAGTTTCCTGGGGGGGACAAGGGGTCAGCCCCAGCATTTT.